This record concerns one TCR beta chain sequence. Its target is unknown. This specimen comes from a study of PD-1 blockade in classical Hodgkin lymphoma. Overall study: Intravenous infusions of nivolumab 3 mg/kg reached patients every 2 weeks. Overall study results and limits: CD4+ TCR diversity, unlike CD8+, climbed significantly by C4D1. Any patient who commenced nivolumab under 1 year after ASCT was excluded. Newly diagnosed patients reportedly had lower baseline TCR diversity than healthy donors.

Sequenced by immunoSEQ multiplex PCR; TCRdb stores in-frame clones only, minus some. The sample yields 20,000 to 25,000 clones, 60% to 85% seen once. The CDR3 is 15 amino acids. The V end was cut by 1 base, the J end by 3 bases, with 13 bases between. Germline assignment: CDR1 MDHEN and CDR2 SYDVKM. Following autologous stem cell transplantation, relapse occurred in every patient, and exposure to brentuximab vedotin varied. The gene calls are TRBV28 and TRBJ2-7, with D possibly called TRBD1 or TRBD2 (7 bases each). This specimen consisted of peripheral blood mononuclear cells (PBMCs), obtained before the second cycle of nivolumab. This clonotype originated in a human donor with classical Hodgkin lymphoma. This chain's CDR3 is CASSLSGGALYEQYF. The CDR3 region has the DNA TGTGCCAGCAGTTTATCAGGGGGGGCCCTCTACGAGCAGTACTTC.